Listed here are 11 T cell receptor beta chains from one sample, sequenced in a study of CD8 T cells in Susac syndrome. Reverse transcription of roughly 0.5 to 1 ug RNA used random hexamers. MiXCR was run by TCRdb on the immunoSEQ multiplex PCR reads, yielding one entry per CDR3 protein. The table includes 250,000 to 300,000 distinct CDR3 sequences, roughly 85% detected once. The sequenced sample consisted of CD8+ T cells from PBMCs. The receptor set was obtained from a human donor with multiple sclerosis.

The chain carries TRBV27 and TRBJ1-1; D perhaps matches TRBD1 (5 bases). V gave up 2 bases and J gave up 3 bases, with 16 bases separating them. The V gene's germline CDR1 is MNHEY and CDR2 SMNVEV (reference sequence). The CDR3 has 16 residues. The chain's CDR3 is CASSLRFFGGDTEAFF. Written as DNA, the CDR3 is TGTGCCAGCAGTTTACGCTTTTTCGGGGGAGACACTGAAGCTTTCTTT.

The chain has TRBV15 and TRBJ1-2; 7 positions agree with TRBD1. The CDR3 is 15 amino acids. V gave up 5 bases and J gave up 8 bases; unmatched junction bases: 14. The germline CDR1 and CDR2 sequences are LNHNV and YYDKDF (reference sequence). CDR3 nucleotide sequence: TGTGCCACCAGCGCACGGGGACAGTCATCGATAGGCTACACCTTC. Encoded protein: CATSARGQSSIGYTF.

This clonotype has only a few counts. V is TRBV4-1 and J is TRBJ2-1; the D is unclear. The CDR3 has 11 residues. V lost 1 base, J lost 10 bases, and 5 bases lay in between. The V gene's germline CDR1 is MGHRA and CDR2 YSYEKL. CDR3 region: CASSQVKEQFF. The CDR3 DNA follows: TGCGCCAGCAGCCAAGTCAAAGAGCAGTTCTTC.

This clonotype was seen only once. The chain is built from TRBV6-4 and TRBJ1-1, with D possibly being TRBD1 (6 bases). The germline V gene encodes CDR1 MRHNA and CDR2 SNTAGT. V shed 8 bases and J shed 0 bases, with 16 bases lying between them. The CDR3 spans 15 residues. CDR3 in DNA: TGTGCCAGCTCAGCAAACGGGGGGCTGAACACTGAAGCTTTCTTT. Protein sequence: CASSANGGLNTEAFF.

As DNA, the CDR3 is TGTGCCACCAGCGGCCTCGGTACGGCTAATGAAAAACTGTTTTTT. Translation gives CATSGLGTANEKLFF. The chain joins TRBV15 to TRBJ1-4; D uncertain. This CDR3 is 15 amino acids long. V was shortened by 5 bases and J by 3 bases, with 13 bases between the two germline ends. Germline CDR1 is LNHNV and CDR2 is YYDKDF (reference sequence).

The chain carries TRBV5-4 and TRBJ2-1; a weak D match, TRBD2 (6 bases). The CDR3 has 13 residues. Trimming took 6 bases from V and 4 from J, leaving 11 bases between them. Germline V gives CDR1 SGHNT, CDR2 YYREEE (reference sequence). As DNA, the CDR3 is TGTGCCAGCACCGGGACTCTGTACAATGAGCAGTTCTTC. It specifies CASTGTLYNEQFF. The full variable domain, its missing parts supplied by reference TRBV5-4 and TRBJ2-1, is ETGVTQSPTHLIKTRGQQVTLRCSSQSGHNTVSWYQQALGQGPQFIFQYYREEENGRGNFPPRFSGLQFPNYSSELNVNALELDDSALYLCASTGTLYNEQFFGPGTRLTVL.

This clonotype was detected a few times. The chain joins TRBV12-3 or TRBV12-4 to TRBJ2-1; D is undetermined. V was pared by 5 bases and J by 6 bases, with 14 bases between. CDR3 length: 14 residues. CDR3 loop: CASSPSTSVNEQFF. Written as DNA, the CDR3 is TGTGCCAGCAGTCCGTCTACCAGCGTCAATGAGCAGTTCTTC.

The genes are TRBV4-1 and TRBJ1-5; D unresolved. Germline assignment: CDR1 MGHRA and CDR2 YSYEKL. V shed 0 bases and J shed 3 bases, with 9 bases lying between them. The length of the CDR3 is 15 residues. CDR3 residues: CASSQDSDPNQPQHF. Written as DNA, the CDR3 is TGCGCCAGCAGCCAAGATTCCGATCCCAATCAGCCCCAGCATTTT.

The gene calls are TRBV6-5 and TRBJ2-7, with D possibly TRBD1 on 6 matching bases. Trimming cost V 4 bases and J 6 bases, with 19 bases left between them. There are 15 residues in the CDR3. Germline lookup yields CDR1 MNHEY and CDR2 SVGAGI. CDR3 nucleotide sequence: TGTGCCAGCAGTTGGGGGACACACGCCCCCACCGAGCAGTACTTC. Translated: CASSWGTHAPTEQYF.

This sequence joins TRBV7-9 and TRBJ2-1; weak D call: TRBD2 (6 bases). Germline V CDR1 and CDR2: SEHNR, FQNEAQ (reference sequence). Trimming removed 8 bases from V and 2 bases from J, with 13 bases in between. The CDR3 loop spans 14 amino acids. The CDR3 DNA reads TGTGCCAGCGAGGAGGCGGGAACCTACAATGAGCAGTTCTTC. This encodes CASEEAGTYNEQFF.

The V call is TRBV19, the J call TRBJ1-5; weak D call: TRBD1 (6 bases). CDR1 and CDR2 (germline): LNHDA, SQIVND (reference sequence). The CDR3 length is 14 residues. Deletions cut 3 bases from V and 3 bases from J, with 9 bases between. The CDR3 protein is CASSIGQFNQPQHF. DNA of the CDR3: TGTGCCAGTAGTATCGGACAGTTCAATCAGCCCCAGCATTTT.